The following is a TCR beta chain sequence with its context. What it binds is unknown. This CDR3 is 15 amino acids long. V was clipped by 5 bases and J by 2 bases; unmatched bases: 4. Looked up from germline, CDR1 is LGHDT and CDR2 is YNNKEL (reference sequence). This specimen belongs to a study of early T cells in non-severe SARS-CoV-2 infection. Background on the study: Investigators sequenced bulk RNA drawn from unsorted whole blood, and chains remained unpaired. Study results and caveats: Anti-spike CD8 specificities were favored by VDJdb matching, whose results missed private and CD4 specificities.

The TCR library protocol was used to attach unique molecular identifiers. These identifiers were attached to individual cDNA molecules. One entry per CDR3 protein results from TCRdb running MiXCR on the 5' RACE reads. The sample lists approximately 110,000 distinct CDR3 sequences; 14% to 15% were seen once. The receptor was isolated from an adult who was a healthcare worker with PCR-confirmed SARS-CoV-2 infection or an uninfected control (not recorded which). J is TRBJ2-7 and V is TRBV3-1; 12 bases match TRBD2. Sequenced sample: whole blood. CDR3 nucleotide sequence: TGTGCCAGCAGCTATGGACTAGCGGGGCCCTACGAGCAGTACTTC. Translating it yields CASSYGLAGPYEQYF.